The TCR beta chain described here comes from a study of a mutant IDH1 vaccine in newly diagnosed glioma. The CDR3 totals 12 residues. Germline CDR1 reads LGHNT; CDR2 reads FRNRAP. The V gene lost 5 bases and the J gene lost 8 bases, with 12 bases spanning the gap. Remarks on this clone: The target antigen is unknown.

Regarding time point: week 23, last vaccination. Each dose delivered 300 ug of mutant IDH1 20-mer peptide subcutaneously with imiquimod. Clones were read by immunoSEQ multiplex PCR, and TCRdb kept only the in-frame ones, dropping some. The data hold approximately 57,000 clones, with roughly 77% observed a single time. The genes are TRBV12-5 and TRBJ1-1; no clear D gene. The sequencing used PBMCs, collected from a glioma patient whose treatment included an IDH1 peptide vaccine. The sequence was collected from a woman between 40 and 55 years old with glioma. Some clones in this sample may be carry-over from other donors' samples. This CDR3 reads CASGPPPGEAFF. The DNA for the CDR3 is TGTGCTAGTGGTCCCCCACCCGGGGAAGCTTTCTTT.